This entry describes one TCR beta chain. Its target is unknown. This specimen comes from a study of T cells in localized non-small cell lung cancer. This table comes from immunoSEQ multiplex PCR, and its TCRdb copy is limited to in-frame clones, with some not included. The repertoire includes fewer than 35,000 clones, approximately 94% of them detected once, and around 0.73% sits in the top ten. Study observations and caveats: Adjacent lung held a median 57 of the top 100 tumor clones.

The CDR3 is 16 amino acids. The V gene is TRBV21-1, the J gene TRBJ1-6. TRBV21-1 is shown as a pseudogene. Source: peripheral blood, taken before any cancer treatment. The origin of this receptor is a woman between 40 and 69 years old with stage I lung adenocarcinoma. The CDR3 region has the DNA TGTGCCAGCAGCCTTCTTCGGAAGGGACGAAATTCACCCCTCCACTTT. It translates to CASSLLRKGRNSPLHF.